This T cell receptor (beta chain) was captured by sequencing in a study of T-cell memory formation after mild COVID-19. Study information: There were largely donor-specific TCR clusters.

Findings and limits, study-wide: Shrinking CD4+ clones resided mostly in CM and EM, and CD8+ ones in EMRA. Some responding clones appeared in pre-infection memory, suggesting cross-reactive memory joined. The study found balanced CD4/CD8 in clones contracting day 15 to 85 and a CD4+ lean in later expanders.

TCRdb reanalysed the 5' RACE reads using MiXCR and keeps one entry per CDR3 protein. The sample contains around 250,000 distinct CDR3 sequences, 15% to 20% of which appear only once. To note about this clonotype: Its antigen is still unknown.

CDR1 LNHNV and CDR2 YYDKDF come from the germline V gene (reference sequence). Trimming left V 2 bases short and J 6 bases short, with 13 bases between. The CDR3 is 15 amino acids. The source material was PBMCs or a T cell subset sorted from them (not recorded which). This chain links TRBV15 with TRBJ2-2; D remains unclear. The TCR sequence derives from a man between 18 and 29 years old who had mild COVID-19 (a few samples of this study predate the infection). Cell type and time point are not known. The CDR3 loop reads CATSRFNSFSGELFF. The DNA for the CDR3 is TGTGCCACCAGCAGATTTAACAGTTTTTCCGGGGAGCTGTTTTTT. Together with reference TRBV15 and TRBJ2-2, the CDR3 gives the full variable domain: DAMVIQNPRYQVTQFGKPVTLSCSQTLNHNVMYWYQQKSSQAPKLLFHYYDKDFNNEADTPDNFQSRRPNTSFCFLDIRSPGLGDTAMYLCATSRFNSFSGELFFGEGSRLTVL.